The 14 T cell receptor beta chains presented below share a single source sample, sequenced in a study of T cell changes during pregnancy in multiple sclerosis. Some clones are missing from TCRdb's copy, which holds only in-frame ones; the method was immunoSEQ multiplex PCR. Here the sample spans about 33,000 clones, about nine tenths being singletons. Sequenced here: CD4+ T cells from peripheral blood mononuclear cells, sampled in the third trimester of pregnancy. The source of these receptors is a female donor in good health, enrolled as a control in a pregnancy study.

The gene calls are TRBV6-1 and TRBJ2-7, with TRBD2 identical over 13 bases. V was pared by 1 base and J by 4 bases, with 1 base of the junction left unmatched. CDR1 is MNHNS and CDR2 is SASEGT in the germline V gene. The CDR3 loop spans 15 amino acids. CDR3: CASSEGTSGSYEQYF. CDR3 nucleotides: TGTGCCAGCAGTGAAGGGACTAGCGGGAGTTACGAGCAGTACTTC.

The genes are TRBV7-2 and TRBJ2-2, with unresolved D. Germline V CDR1 and CDR2: SGHTA, FQGNSA. There are 14 residues in the CDR3. V was clipped by 1 base and J by 2 bases, with 5 bases between them. This CDR3 is CASSLVSNTGELFF. The DNA for the CDR3 is TGTGCCAGCAGCTTAGTGTCTAACACCGGGGAGCTGTTTTTT.

The CDR3 coding sequence is TGTGCCAGCATCCCAACAGGGGGATCGTATGAAAAACTGTTTTTT. This sequence encodes CASIPTGGSYEKLFF. This rearrangement joins TRBV5-8 to TRBJ1-4; 8 nucleotides line up with TRBD1. Germline V gene lookup returns CDR1 SGHTS and CDR2 YDEGEE. The V and J ends lost 6 bases and 6 bases, in that order; junction bases with no gene match: 10. The length of the CDR3 is 15 residues. Variable domain in full (rest from reference TRBV5-8 and TRBJ1-4): EAGVTQSPTHLIKTRGQQATLRCSPISGHTSVYWYQQALGLGLQFLLWYDEGEERNRGNFPPRFSGRQFPNYSSELNVNALELEDSALYLCASIPTGGSYEKLFFGSGTQLSVL.

The V and J genes are TRBV5-1 and TRBJ2-7, with D perhaps TRBD1 (5 bases). Germline CDR1 SGHRS, CDR2 YFSETQ. The ends were cut back, 0 bases at V and 4 bases at J, with 14 bases in the middle. This CDR3 is built from 15 residues. CDR3: CASSLGQGNLYEQYF. The CDR3 region has the DNA TGCGCCAGCAGCTTGGGGCAGGGTAATTTGTACGAGCAGTACTTC. Full variable domain (outside the CDR3, taken from reference TRBV5-1 and TRBJ2-7): KAGVTQTPRYLIKTRGQQVTLSCSPISGHRSVSWYQQTPGQGLQFLFEYFSETQRNKGNFPGRFSGRQFSNSRSEMNVSTLELGDSALYLCASSLGQGNLYEQYFGPGTRLTVT.

The gene calls are TRBV27 and TRBJ2-4, with 8 positions matching TRBD2. V was clipped by 5 bases and J by 6 bases; unmatched bases: 12. Germline values: CDR1 MNHEY, CDR2 SMNVEV (reference sequence). This CDR3 spans 16 amino acids. The CDR3 DNA reads TGTGCCAGCAGTCCCTTCGGACTAGCTGGGGGAAACATTCAGTACTTC. It specifies CASSPFGLAGGNIQYF.

The chain combines TRBV10-1 with TRBJ1-1; a possible D gene is TRBD1 (5 bases). The CDR3 sequence is 16 residues long. The V and J ends lost 4 bases and 2 bases respectively, with 17 bases between them. Germline values: CDR1 WNHNN, CDR2 SYGVQD (reference sequence). CDR3 region: CASSGARGHLNTEAFF. The CDR3 DNA is TGCGCCAGCAGTGGGGCCAGAGGACACCTAAACACTGAAGCTTTCTTT.

The rearrangement links TRBV11-1 to TRBJ2-7; D remains unclear. The V and J ends lost 6 bases and 0 bases respectively, with 6 bases between them. The CDR3 covers 12 residues. The V gene's germline CDR1 is SGHAT and CDR2 FQDESV (reference sequence). CDR3 bases: TGTGCCAGCAGTCCCCTCTCCTACGAGCAGTACTTC. Translation gives CASSPLSYEQYF.

The CDR3 nucleotides are TGTGCCAGCAGCACCACAGGAGCTGGAGGAAACACCATATATTTT. Encoded protein: CASSTTGAGGNTIYF. The chain uses TRBV2 and TRBJ1-3; TRBD1 might be the D (5 bases). This CDR3 has 15 residues. From germline, CDR1 is SNHLY and CDR2 FYNNEI. V was trimmed by 6 bases and J by 4 bases, leaving 16 bases between them.

This clone was seen only a few times. V is TRBV4-2 and J is TRBJ2-3, with a tentative D call TRBD1 (6 bases). Trimming pared 0 bases from V and 0 bases from J, leaving 16 bases between. This CDR3 is 18 amino acids long. From germline, CDR1 is LGHNA and CDR2 YNFKEQ. In nucleotides, the CDR3 is TGTGCCAGCAGCCAAGATTTCGTCAGGGGATCTAGCACAGATACGCAGTATTTT. It codes for CASSQDFVRGSSTDTQYF.

The chain joins TRBV19 to TRBJ2-5, with 10 bases identical to TRBD2. The CDR3 runs 14 residues. Unmatched junction bases numbered 8, after V lost 9 bases and J lost 4 bases. The V gene's germline CDR1 is LNHDA and CDR2 SQIVND (reference sequence). DNA for the CDR3: TGTGCCAGCAGGGAAGCGGGGGGGCGAGAGACCCAGTACTTC. It encodes CASREAGGRETQYF.

The chain combines TRBV28 with TRBJ1-1; D is unresolved. The CDR3 totals 14 residues. Germline CDR1 is MDHEN and CDR2 is SYDVKM. The germline V and J ends were trimmed by 2 bases and 1 base, with 8 bases remaining between them. The chain's CDR3 is CASSLTRQNTEAFF. The CDR3 DNA follows: TGTGCCAGCAGTTTAACCCGACAGAACACTGAAGCTTTCTTT.

This clone showed up just once. The chain employs TRBV27 and TRBJ2-5; 7 bases match TRBD2. The junction had 18 bases not matched to a gene; V was cut back by 6 bases and J by 2 bases. The CDR3 is 18 amino acids. Germline CDR1 MNHEY, CDR2 SMNVEV (reference sequence). The chain's CDR3 is CASRPPSLLGRGQETQYF. CDR3 nucleotide sequence: TGTGCCAGCAGACCACCCTCCCTGCTGGGGAGGGGACAAGAGACCCAGTACTTC.

The CDR3 spells CASSITGGVTGELFF. As DNA, the CDR3 is TGTGCCAGTAGTATCACCGGGGGGGTCACCGGGGAGCTGTTTTTT. V and J are TRBV19 and TRBJ2-2; 8 bases align to TRBD2. This CDR3 region has 15 residues. The germline V gene encodes CDR1 LNHDA and CDR2 SQIVND (reference sequence). The trim removed 3 bases at V and 4 bases at J, leaving 4 bases unmatched.

The V call is TRBV4-1, the J call TRBJ1-4, with a weak D call TRBD1 (6 bases). Trimming pared 0 bases from V and 2 bases from J, leaving 10 bases between. Germline-derived CDR1 and CDR2 are MGHRA and YSYEKL. This CDR3 is 16 amino acids long. The CDR3 DNA sequence: TGCGCCAGCAGCCAAGATCGTAGGGGGACTAATGAAAAACTGTTTTTT. As protein: CASSQDRRGTNEKLFF.